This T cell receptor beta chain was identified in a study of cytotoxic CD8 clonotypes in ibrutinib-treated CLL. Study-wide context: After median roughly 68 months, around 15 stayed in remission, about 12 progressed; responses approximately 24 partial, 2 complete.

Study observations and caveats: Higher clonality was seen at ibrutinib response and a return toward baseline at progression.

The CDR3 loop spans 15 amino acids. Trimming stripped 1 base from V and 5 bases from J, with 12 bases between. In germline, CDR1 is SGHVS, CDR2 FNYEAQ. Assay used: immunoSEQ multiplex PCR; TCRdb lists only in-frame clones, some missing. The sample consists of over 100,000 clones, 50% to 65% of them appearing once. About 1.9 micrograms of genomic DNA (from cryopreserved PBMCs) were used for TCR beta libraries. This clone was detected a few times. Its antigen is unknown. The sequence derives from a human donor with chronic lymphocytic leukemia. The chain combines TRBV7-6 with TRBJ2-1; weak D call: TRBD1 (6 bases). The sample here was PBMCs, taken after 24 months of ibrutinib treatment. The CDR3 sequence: CASSLGGQVHNEQFF. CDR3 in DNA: TGTGCCAGCAGCTTAGGGGGGCAGGTACACAATGAGCAGTTCTTC.